The next 10 T cell receptor beta chains were all read from a single sample in a study of blood T cells in healthy people across ages. The authors ran a second PCR of 7 to 11 cycles using a sample-barcoded 5' primer and a J-beta primer mix. TCRdb re-called the 5' RACE reads with MiXCR, one entry per CDR3 protein. The table lists about 1.6 million distinct CDR3 sequences, approximately 32% of them singletons, with approximately 10% in the top ten. The sequencing input was blood. These receptors were taken from a woman aged 25 to 39 in good health.

V usage is TRBV7-9 and J usage is TRBJ2-2; D may be TRBD2 (6 bases). The V end lost 6 bases, the J end lost 8 bases, and 19 bases lay between the germline ends. This CDR3 contains 15 residues. Germline loops: CDR1 SEHNR, CDR2 FQNEAQ (reference sequence). Here the CDR3 reads CASRPVTGAYGELFF. The CDR3 nucleotides are TGTGCCAGCAGGCCTGTAACGGGAGCTTATGGGGAGCTGTTTTTT. Full variable domain (rest looked up from reference TRBV7-9 and TRBJ2-2): DTGVSQNPRHKITKRGQNVTFRCDPISEHNRLYWYRQTLGQGPEFLTYFQNEAQLEKSRLLSDRFSAERPKGSFSTLEIQRTEQGDSAMYLCASRPVTGAYGELFFGEGSRLTVL.

At least ten counts were recorded for this clonotype. The rearrangement joins TRBV6-5 to TRBJ2-1; TRBD2 agrees at 7 bases. V lost 5 bases, J lost 1 base, and 2 bases stayed unmatched. The CDR3 sequence is 14 residues long. Germline values: CDR1 MNHEY, CDR2 SVGAGI. CDR3 coding DNA: TGTGCCAGCAGTAGGCGGGAGTCCTACAATGAGCAGTTCTTC. Protein: CASSRRESYNEQFF.

V usage is TRBV6-1 and J usage is TRBJ2-1, with 12 bases matching TRBD2. There are 15 residues in the CDR3. V lost 5 bases, J lost 6 bases, and 5 bases stayed unmatched. Germline V gene data show CDR1 as MNHNS and CDR2 as SASEGT. The CDR3 spells CASSSSGGGSNEQFF. CDR3 coding DNA: TGTGCCAGCAGTTCTAGCGGGGGGGGGTCCAATGAGCAGTTCTTC.

This clonotype has more than one count but fewer than ten. V gene TRBV6-2 or TRBV6-3 combines with J gene TRBJ2-1; D possibly corresponds to TRBD2 (6 bases). V was clipped by 8 bases and J by 6 bases, with 26 bases between them. The CDR3 covers 17 residues. Germline-derived CDR1 and CDR2 are MNHEY and SVGEGT. The CDR3 nucleotides read TGTGCCAGCCAACTGCAGCCGGGACTCCTAAACGCCAATGAGCAGTTCTTC. Protein sequence: CASQLQPGLLNANEQFF.

The J gene is TRBJ2-2, the V gene TRBV20-1, with 10 bases lining up with TRBD1. V lost 2 bases, J lost 6 bases, and 9 bases stayed unmatched. This CDR3 region has 16 residues. Per the germline V gene, CDR1 is DFQATT and CDR2 is SNEGSKA (reference sequence). Written as DNA, the CDR3 is TGCAGTGCTAGATCTCCGGGACAGGGGATCGCCGGGGAGCTGTTTTTT. Translating gives CSARSPGQGIAGELFF.

In DNA, the CDR3 is TGTGCCAGCAGTTTATACGGGGGGTTTACCTACGAGCAGTACTTC. Its protein is CASSLYGGFTYEQYF. The chain employs TRBV27 and TRBJ2-7, with 7 bases lining up with TRBD2. The CDR3 loop spans 15 amino acids. With 1 base clipped from V and 2 bases from J, the junction kept 5 bases outside the gene matches. The germline gives CDR1 MNHEY, CDR2 SMNVEV (reference sequence).

This clonotype turned up a few times. The J gene is TRBJ2-1, the V gene TRBV20-1; perhaps D is TRBD1 or TRBD2 (6 bases each). This CDR3 has 16 amino acids. Trimming shortened V by 4 bases and J by 1 base, and 17 bases separated the two germline ends. CDR1 and CDR2 (germline): DFQATT, SNEGSKA (reference sequence). CDR3 nucleotide sequence: TGCAGTGCTACAACGAGGGGGGCACTATCCTACAATGAGCAGTTCTTC. Its protein product is CSATTRGALSYNEQFF.

The chain is built from TRBV20-1 and TRBJ2-5, with TRBD2 as a possible D gene (7 bases). Judging by the DNA end, TRBJ2-7 fits better; the J call may be wrong. Germline V gives CDR1 DFQATT, CDR2 SNEGSKA (reference sequence). The CDR3 sequence is 16 residues long. CDR3 in amino acids: CSAREEGGKSGTEQYF. In DNA, the CDR3 is TGCAGTGCTAGAGAAGAGGGGGGGAAAAGTGGCACCGAGCAGTACTTC.

This clonotype was seen once. The chain carries TRBV6-5 and TRBJ2-3, with D possibly matching TRBD1 (5 bases). V lost 2 bases, J lost 4 bases, and 13 bases lay in between. CDR1 is MNHEY and CDR2 is SVGAGI in the germline V gene. The CDR3 covers 15 residues. CDR3 bases: TGTGCCAGCAGTTACCCAGGGTGGTGGCCAGATACGCAGTATTTT. This encodes CASSYPGWWPDTQYF.

The chain employs TRBV27 and TRBJ1-1; 9 bases map to TRBD1. From germline, CDR1 is MNHEY and CDR2 SMNVEV (reference sequence). The CDR3 length is 15 residues. Trimming at V came to 7 bases and at J to 5 bases, leaving 11 bases not matched to a gene. CDR3 in DNA: TGTGCCAGCAAACAACAGGGGGCGTCGAGGACTGAAGCTTTCTTT. Translating gives CASKQQGASRTEAFF.